Following are 14 T cell receptor beta chains from one sample sequenced in a study of glioma-infiltrating T cells after dendritic cell vaccination. Time point meaning: after dendritic cell vaccination, including at tumor progression/relapse. TCRdb's copy holds only in-frame clones and misses some; the assay was immunoSEQ multiplex PCR. The sample has more than 45,000 clones; about four fifths are singletons. The sample consisted of blood, taken after dendritic cell vaccination. These receptor sequences come from a human donor with glioblastoma.

The chain couples TRBV4-1 to TRBJ1-1, with 8 bases fitting TRBD1. Germline CDR1 MGHRA, CDR2 YSYEKL. The CDR3 contains 17 residues. V lost 1 base to trimming and J lost 4 bases; unmatched junction nucleotides: 11. This CDR3 reads CASSQGAGGEDGTEAFF. CDR3 in DNA: TGCGCCAGCAGCCAAGGGGCAGGGGGCGAAGACGGCACTGAAGCTTTCTTT.

This chain uses TRBV5-1 with TRBJ1-1; D might be TRBD1 (5 bases). Germline loops: CDR1 SGHRS, CDR2 YFSETQ. V lost 0 bases, J lost 7 bases, and 10 bases lay in between. The CDR3 loop spans 13 amino acids. CDR3 loop: CASSLVGRSEAFF. The CDR3 DNA sequence: TGCGCCAGCAGCTTGGTGGGGCGGAGTGAAGCTTTCTTT. Together with reference TRBV5-1 and TRBJ1-1, the CDR3 gives the full variable domain: KAGVTQTPRYLIKTRGQQVTLSCSPISGHRSVSWYQQTPGQGLQFLFEYFSETQRNKGNFPGRFSGRQFSNSRSEMNVSTLELGDSALYLCASSLVGRSEAFFGQGTRLTVV.

J is TRBJ2-2 and V is TRBV7-3; tentatively, D is TRBD1 (6 bases). The germline V gene has CDR1 SGHTA and CDR2 FQGTGA. Trimming left V 4 bases short and J 10 bases short, with 10 bases between. The CDR3 is 12 residues long. CDR3 DNA: TGTGCCAGCAGCTCCGCAGGGGCGGAGCTGTTTTTT. Translated, it gives CASSSAGAELFF.

In this sample, this clone turned up a few times. This chain connects TRBV9 to TRBJ1-2; TRBD1 matches at 11 bases. With 1 base clipped from V and 1 base from J, the junction kept 3 bases outside the gene matches. In germline, CDR1 is SGDLS, CDR2 YYNGEE. This CDR3 has 16 residues. The CDR3 reads CASSVRTGGFNYGYTF. DNA for the CDR3: TGTGCCAGCAGCGTAAGGACAGGGGGCTTTAACTATGGCTACACCTTC.

This rearrangement joins TRBV25-1 to TRBJ1-1; D possibly corresponds to TRBD1 (5 bases). The CDR3 loop spans 13 amino acids. The germline V gene encodes CDR1 MGHDK and CDR2 SYGVNS. The ends were cut back, 5 bases at V and 3 bases at J, with 10 bases in the middle. CDR3 nucleotides: TGTGCCAGCAGTTGGAGCAGGGACACTGAAGCTTTCTTT. Encoded protein: CASSWSRDTEAFF.

The rearrangement joins TRBV19 to TRBJ1-4, with D uncertain. The germline V and J ends were trimmed by 0 bases and 5 bases, with 10 bases remaining between them. CDR3 length equals 15 residues. CDR1 is LNHDA, CDR2 SQIVND, per germline (reference sequence). In nucleotides, the CDR3 is TGTGCCAGTAGTATAGACGGGGAGGCGAATGAAAAACTGTTTTTT. This sequence encodes CASSIDGEANEKLFF.

A remark on this clone: At one end, the junction sequence differs from germline, possibly due to a read error. The gene calls are TRBV7-2 and TRBJ1-2, with TRBD1 matching over 8 bases. There are 16 residues in the CDR3. Germline CDR1 SGHTA, CDR2 FQGNSA. The CDR3: CDSSLVGTGRNYGYTF. CDR3 sequence (DNA): TGTGACAGCAGCTTAGTAGGGACAGGACGGAACTATGGCTACACCTTC.

The chain uses TRBV7-9 and TRBJ1-1; tentative D call: TRBD1 (6 bases). Trimming stripped 4 bases from V and 1 base from J, with 10 bases between. CDR3 length: 14 amino acids. Germline CDR1 and CDR2: SEHNR and FQNEAQ (reference sequence). CDR3 loop: CASSWRTANTEAFF. The CDR3 coding sequence is TGTGCCAGCAGCTGGAGGACAGCGAACACTGAAGCTTTCTTT.

The CDR3 coding sequence is TGTGCCAGTAGTCCCAGGGGTGGGAGCTCCTACGAGCAGTACTTC. Translating gives CASSPRGGSSYEQYF. The V gene is TRBV19, the J gene TRBJ2-7, with D maybe TRBD1 (6 bases). With 5 bases removed from V and 0 bases from J, the gap between germline ends came to 14 bases. Germline CDR1 LNHDA, CDR2 SQIVND (reference sequence). The CDR3 runs 15 residues.

On this clone itself: The junction does not match germline at one end; this may be a read error. This chain uses TRBV7-9 with TRBJ2-3; D is possibly TRBD1 (5 bases). The germline V gene encodes CDR1 SEHNR and CDR2 FQNEAQ (reference sequence). The CDR3 is 12 amino acids. CDR3 in DNA: TGTGCCAGCAGCTGGGGCACCGATACGCAGTATTTT. Its protein product is CASSWGTDTQYF.

V is TRBV7-8 and J is TRBJ1-5, with 7 bases that match TRBD1. This CDR3 spans 16 amino acids. With V trimmed by 2 bases and J by 6 bases, 10 bases remained unmatched. Germline V gene lookup returns CDR1 SGHVS and CDR2 FQNEAQ. The CDR3 DNA reads as TGTGCCAGCAGCTTAACGGGACAGACCCTATCTCAGCCCCAGCATTTT. It encodes CASSLTGQTLSQPQHF.

The chain couples TRBV5-1 to TRBJ2-1, with D unresolved. The length of the CDR3 is 15 residues. CDR1 and CDR2 (germline): SGHRS, YFSETQ. V lost 0 bases, J lost 0 bases, and 7 bases lay in between. The CDR3 spells CASSLDGSSYNEQFF. The CDR3 region has the DNA TGCGCCAGCAGCTTGGACGGGTCCTCCTACAATGAGCAGTTCTTC.

The V gene is TRBV4-1, the J gene TRBJ2-1, with TRBD2 identical over 9 bases. J was trimmed by 6 bases and V by 1 base; bases with no gene match: 7. Germline-derived CDR1 and CDR2 are MGHRA and YSYEKL. This CDR3 has 16 residues. The CDR3 is CASSQVQASGINEQFF. The DNA of the CDR3 is TGCGCCAGCAGCCAAGTCCAGGCTAGCGGGATCAATGAGCAGTTCTTC.

The rearrangement uses TRBV7-9 and TRBJ2-5; 9 bases line up with TRBD1. Germline CDR1 is SEHNR and CDR2 is FQNEAQ (reference sequence). Unmatched junction bases numbered 8, after V lost 6 bases and J lost 9 bases. This CDR3 spans 13 amino acids. As DNA, the CDR3 is TGTGCCAGCAGTTACGAAACAGGGGGCGCCCAGTACTTC. This translates into CASSYETGGAQYF.